This passage covers 19 T cell receptor beta chains from one sample sequenced in a study of cytomegalovirus exposure and HLA in healthy donors. Researchers ran the PCR with 60 Vbeta and 13 Jbeta primers. TCRdb's copy holds only in-frame clones and misses some; the assay was immunoSEQ multiplex PCR. Among about 150,000 clones, around 86% were seen once, and the ten largest hold around 2.3%. The specimen was PBMCs. Receptors originate from a male donor in good health and CMV-seronegative.

The rearrangement links TRBV9 to TRBJ2-3; D not certain. The CDR3 runs 17 residues. Germline loops: CDR1 SGDLS, CDR2 YYNGEE. Trimming pared 0 bases from V and 6 bases from J, leaving 20 bases between. The CDR3 nucleotides read TGTGCCAGCAGCGTAGAGTCAACAGAGTCGCTGGGTGATACGCAGTATTTT. Amino acids: CASSVESTESLGDTQYF.

The chain has TRBV20-1 and TRBJ2-5, with D perhaps matching TRBD1 (6 bases). Germline-derived CDR1 and CDR2 are DFQATT and SNEGSKA (reference sequence). CDR3 length: 11 amino acids. V lost 3 bases to trimming and J lost 5 bases, with 7 bases between them. The CDR3 DNA follows: TGCAGTGCTAGTCAGGGGGAGACCCAGTACTTC. It yields the protein CSASQGETQYF.

The rearrangement links TRBV11-2 to TRBJ2-5; possible D gene TRBD1, 5 bases. The V gene's germline CDR1 is SGHAT and CDR2 FQNNGV. This CDR3 contains 17 residues. Trimming took 0 bases from V and 2 from J, leaving 16 bases between them. The CDR3 spells CASSLDIGRGFQETQYF. The DNA for the CDR3 is TGTGCCAGCAGCTTAGATATTGGAAGGGGATTTCAAGAGACCCAGTACTTC.

V gene TRBV7-8 combines with J gene TRBJ1-5, with 8 bases identical to TRBD1. The CDR3 has 18 amino acids. V lost 5 bases to trimming and J lost 2 bases; unmatched junction nucleotides: 14. Germline values: CDR1 SGHVS, CDR2 FQNEAQ. The CDR3 DNA reads as TGTGCCAGCAGCCCGAATCGTCGACAGGGGATTGGCAATCAGCCCCAGCATTTT. Protein sequence: CASSPNRRQGIGNQPQHF.

This chain links TRBV27 with TRBJ1-1; no clear D gene. Germline loops: CDR1 MNHEY, CDR2 SMNVEV (reference sequence). This CDR3 is built from 13 residues. Trimming took 3 bases from V and 3 from J, leaving 8 bases between them. The DNA of the CDR3 is TGTGCCAGCAGTTTCCTCCGGGACACTGAAGCTTTCTTT. Its translation is CASSFLRDTEAFF.

The rearrangement joins TRBV14 to TRBJ1-5; no reliable D call. This CDR3 is 13 amino acids long. V was clipped by 2 bases and J by 5 bases, with 7 bases between them. Germline CDR1 and CDR2: SGHDN and FVKESK. CDR3 amino acids: CASSQNRDQPQHF. DNA of the CDR3: TGTGCCAGCAGCCAAAATCGGGATCAGCCCCAGCATTTT.

V usage is TRBV4-2 and J usage is TRBJ2-1; 15 bases match TRBD2. There are 15 residues in the CDR3. Germline V CDR1 and CDR2: LGHNA, YNFKEQ. V lost 4 bases, J lost 11 bases, and 6 bases stayed unmatched. Written as DNA, the CDR3 is TGTGCCAGCAGCCTCGGGACTAGCGGGGGGAAAAAGCAGTTCTTC. Its protein product is CASSLGTSGGKKQFF.

This chain links TRBV6-5 with TRBJ1-6, with no clear D. V shed 10 bases and J shed 0 bases, with 13 bases lying between them. Per the germline V gene, CDR1 is MNHEY and CDR2 is SVGAGI. The CDR3 consists of 15 residues. CDR3 sequence reads: CATRESGSYNSPLHF. The CDR3, as DNA: TGTGCCACCCGGGAGAGCGGCTCCTATAATTCACCCCTCCACTTT.

V usage is TRBV7-8 and J usage is TRBJ1-1, with no clear D. Trimming pared 5 bases from V and 7 bases from J, leaving 26 bases between. Germline V gene sequence: CDR1 SGHVS, CDR2 FQNEAQ. This CDR3 is 17 amino acids long. CDR3 sequence: CASSQERVLLRGNEAFF. The DNA for the CDR3 is TGTGCCAGCAGCCAAGAAAGAGTCCTCCTAAGAGGGAATGAAGCTTTCTTT.

J is TRBJ2-7 and V is TRBV27; 7 bases are a match to TRBD1. The CDR3 extends over 15 amino acids. The germline V gene has CDR1 MNHEY and CDR2 SMNVEV (reference sequence). J gave up 1 base and V 5 bases, and 8 bases lay outside the gene matches. As DNA, the CDR3 is TGTGCCAGCAGTAAAGCCGGGACAGATTCCTACGAGCAGTACTTC. It encodes CASSKAGTDSYEQYF.

In its sample, this clone was seen once. The chain has TRBV5-1 and TRBJ1-1, with D possibly matching TRBD1 (6 bases). CDR3 size: 15 residues. V gave up 6 bases and J gave up 0 bases, with 15 bases separating them. Germline V CDR1 and CDR2: SGHRS, YFSETQ. CDR3 nucleotide sequence: TGCGCCAGCAAAAGGGACATACGTCTGAACACTGAAGCTTTCTTT. It translates to CASKRDIRLNTEAFF.

The rearrangement uses TRBV6-5 and TRBJ1-1; D is perhaps TRBD1 (6 bases). CDR3 length: 15 amino acids. V lost 0 bases and J 4 bases, leaving 12 bases between the germline ends. Germline V gene sequence: CDR1 MNHEY, CDR2 SVGAGI. The CDR3 nucleotides are TGTGCCAGCAGTTACTCCCAGGGGATAGCCACTGAAGCTTTCTTT. Translated, it gives CASSYSQGIATEAFF.

The V and J genes are TRBV9 and TRBJ2-3; D might be TRBD1 (5 bases). V was shortened by 2 bases and J by 7 bases, with 11 bases between the two germline ends. The CDR3 has 13 residues. Germline V gives CDR1 SGDLS, CDR2 YYNGEE. The CDR3 region is CASSVQGRNTQYF. The CDR3 DNA sequence: TGTGCCAGCAGCGTGCAGGGCAGGAATACGCAGTATTTT.

The rearrangement links TRBV19 to TRBJ1-1; 7 bases agree with TRBD1. The CDR3 consists of 14 residues. Per the germline V gene, CDR1 is LNHDA and CDR2 is SQIVND (reference sequence). V was pared by 6 bases and J by 4 bases, with 8 bases of the junction left unmatched. Here the CDR3 reads CASSDRAGATEAFF. CDR3 nucleotide sequence: TGTGCCAGTAGCGACAGGGCTGGGGCCACTGAAGCTTTCTTT.

The chain joins TRBV7-9 to TRBJ1-6, with D possibly TRBD1 on 5 matching bases. The V end lost 1 base, the J end lost 9 bases, and 10 bases lay between the germline ends. From germline, CDR1 is SEHNR and CDR2 FQNEAQ (reference sequence). The CDR3 loop spans 14 amino acids. CDR3 nucleotide sequence: TGTGCCAGCAGCTTAGGGCAGGGTGGTTCACCCCTCCACTTT. Protein sequence: CASSLGQGGSPLHF.

Points on this clone: Different DNA sequences within this sample yield the same CDR3. The chain recombines TRBV13 with TRBJ2-1; 12 nucleotides match TRBD2. Germline V gene lookup returns CDR1 PRHDT and CDR2 FYEKMQ (reference sequence). The CDR3 is made up of 17 amino acids. V shed 4 bases and J 0 bases; nucleotides not matched to a gene: 4. In nucleotides, the CDR3 is TGTGCCAGCAGCTCCCTAGCGGGGGGGCGCTCCTACAATGAGCAGTTCTTC. Translated, it gives CASSSLAGGRSYNEQFF.

Concerning this clone itself: Other DNA sequences in the sample encode the same CDR3. This chain uses TRBV15 with TRBJ1-1; 9 bases align to TRBD1. After removal of 3 bases from V and 6 bases from J, the junction contained 5 bases not matched to a gene. Germline CDR1 is LNHNV and CDR2 is YYDKDF (reference sequence). The CDR3 sequence is 14 residues long. The CDR3 DNA reads as TGTGCCACCAGCAGTCGGGACAGGGTCTCTGAAGCTTTCTTT. Its protein product is CATSSRDRVSEAFF.

The gene calls are TRBV27 and TRBJ2-1, with TRBD1 matching 7 bases. V shed 6 bases, J shed 4 bases, and the junction held 6 bases outside the gene matches. Germline assignment: CDR1 MNHEY and CDR2 SMNVEV (reference sequence). The CDR3 is made up of 14 amino acids. CDR3 region: CASRDSGGYNEQFF. The DNA of the CDR3 is TGTGCCAGCAGGGATTCAGGGGGATACAATGAGCAGTTCTTC.

The rearrangement links TRBV21-1 to TRBJ2-7; the table's D gene call, TRBD2, was not cross checked with the DNA. TRBV21-1 is flagged as a pseudogene. The CDR3 spans 15 residues. The DNA for the CDR3 is TGTGCCGGTCACAGCGGGGTTAGAGGAGACTACGAGCAGTACTTC. Translation gives CAGHSGVRGDYEQYF.